This entry is about one T cell receptor (beta chain). These data originate in a study of blood T cell repertoires in COVID-19. Study as a whole: Sites across the United States, Italy and Spain contributed samples from acute and convalescent COVID-19. PBMCs, B-cell-depleted T cells, or T cells provided the cDNA or gDNA that made up the material.

The Seattle patients joined while their infection was active and were tracked longitudinally afterward. CDR1 is MDHEN, CDR2 SYDVKM, per germline. Trimming removed 3 bases from V and 7 bases from J; junction bases left unmatched: 9. The CDR3 extends over 14 amino acids. As processed by the authors: Researchers report that nucleated cell counts were estimated from reference gene primer amplification. Profiling relied on immunoSEQ multiplex PCR, and the TCRdb table lists in-frame clones only, not all of them. V and J calls and clone size come straight from that table; D and trimming were deduced from the DNA. The table has approximately 300,000 clones, about four fifths seen once.

The sequence derives from a person aged 70 to 79 with COVID-19, enrolled during active disease. This chain joins TRBV28 and TRBJ2-7, with 7 bases aligning to TRBD1. The material sequenced was peripheral blood. The CDR3 is CASSFSIGGREQYF. CDR3 DNA sequence: TGTGCCAGCAGTTTCAGTATAGGGGGCAGGGAGCAGTACTTC.